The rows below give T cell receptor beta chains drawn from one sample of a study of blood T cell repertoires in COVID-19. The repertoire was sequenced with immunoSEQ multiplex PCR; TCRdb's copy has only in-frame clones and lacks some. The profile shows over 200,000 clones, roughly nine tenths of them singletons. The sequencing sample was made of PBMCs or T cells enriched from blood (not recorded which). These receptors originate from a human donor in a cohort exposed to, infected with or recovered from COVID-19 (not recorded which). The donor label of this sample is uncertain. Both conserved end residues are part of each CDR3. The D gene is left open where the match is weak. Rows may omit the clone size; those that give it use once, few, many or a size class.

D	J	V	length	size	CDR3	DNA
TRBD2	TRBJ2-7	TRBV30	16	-	CAWSSGTSGIEGEQYF	TGTGCCTGGAGTTCCGGGACTAGCGGAATTGAAGGCGAGCAGTACTTC
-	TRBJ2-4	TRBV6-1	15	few	CASSEGTKEGNIQYF	TGTGCCAGCAGTGAAGGTACGAAAGAGGGAAACATTCAGTACTTC
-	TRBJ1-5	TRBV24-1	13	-	CATSESVHQPQHF	TGTGCCACCAGTGAATCAGTTCATCAGCCCCAGCATTTT
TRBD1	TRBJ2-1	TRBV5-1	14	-	CASSTGQGNNEQFF	TGCGCCAGCAGCACGGGACAGGGAAACAATGAGCAGTTCTTC
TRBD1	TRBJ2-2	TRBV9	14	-	CASSVAQGAGELFF	TGTGCCAGCAGCGTAGCTCAGGGGGCCGGGGAGCTGTTTTTT
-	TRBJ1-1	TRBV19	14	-	CASTQVPMNTEAFF	TGTGCCAGTACACAGGTTCCTATGAACACTGAAGCTTTCTTT
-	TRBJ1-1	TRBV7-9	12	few	CASSPDSYEAFF	TGTGCCAGCAGCCCAGACAGCTACGAAGCTTTCTTT
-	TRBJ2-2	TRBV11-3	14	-	CASSLGPNTGELFF	TGTGCCAGCAGCTTAGGGCCAAACACCGGGGAGCTGTTTTTT
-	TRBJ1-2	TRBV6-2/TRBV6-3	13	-	CASSYVADYGYTF	TGTGCCAGCAGTTACGTGGCGGACTATGGCTACACCTTC
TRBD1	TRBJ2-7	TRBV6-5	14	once	CASSLGQGAYEQYF	TGTGCCAGCAGCTTAGGACAGGGGGCATACGAGCAGTACTTC
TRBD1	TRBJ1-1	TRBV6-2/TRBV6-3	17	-	CASSFRLTGSVNTEAFF	TGTGCCAGCAGTTTTCGACTGACAGGGAGTGTGAACACTGAAGCTTTCTTT
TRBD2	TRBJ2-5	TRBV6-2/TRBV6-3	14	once	CASTPSGFPETQYF	TGTGCCAGCACCCCTAGCGGTTTCCCAGAGACCCAGTACTTC
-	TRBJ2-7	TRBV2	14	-	CASRGKWLEYEQYF	TGTGCCAGCAGGGGCAAATGGTTGGAATACGAGCAGTACTTC
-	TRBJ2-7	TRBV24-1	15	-	CATSSKSEGLGEQYF	TGTGCCACCAGTAGTAAGAGCGAGGGCCTGGGAGAGCAGTACTTC
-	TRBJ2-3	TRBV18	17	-	CASSPRSWVASTDTQYF	TGTGCCAGCTCACCACGGAGTTGGGTAGCGAGCACAGATACGCAGTATTTT
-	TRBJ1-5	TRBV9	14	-	CASSSGFYDQPQHF	TGTGCCAGCTCTTCAGGGTTTTACGATCAGCCCCAGCATTTT
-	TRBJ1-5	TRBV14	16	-	CASSQEPTGPRQPQHF	TGTGCCAGCAGCCAAGAACCGACAGGTCCAAGGCAGCCCCAGCATTTT
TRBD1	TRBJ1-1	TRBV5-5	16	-	CASSRRQGSLSTEAFF	TGTGCCAGCAGCCGGAGACAGGGATCTCTGAGCACTGAAGCTTTCTTT
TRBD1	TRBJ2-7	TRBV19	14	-	CASSPGTVTYEQYF	TGTGCCAGTAGTCCCGGGACAGTTACCTACGAGCAGTACTTC
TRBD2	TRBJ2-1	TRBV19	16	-	CASSPFTGLADNEQFF	TGTGCCAGTAGTCCCTTCACGGGACTAGCGGACAATGAGCAGTTCTTC
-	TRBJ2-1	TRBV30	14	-	CAWSQGLLNNEQFF	TGTGCCTGGAGTCAGGGGTTGCTGAACAATGAGCAGTTCTTC
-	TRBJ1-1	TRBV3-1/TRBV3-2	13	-	CASSQDPETEAFF	TGTGCCAGCAGCCAAGACCCGGAGACTGAAGCTTTCTTT
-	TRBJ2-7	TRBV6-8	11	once	CASRDTYEQYF	TGTGCCAGCAGAGACACCTACGAGCAGTACTTC
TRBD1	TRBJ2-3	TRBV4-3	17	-	CASSQTFGTGADRAQYF	TGCGCCAGCAGCCAAACCTTTGGGACAGGGGCTGACAGGGCGCAGTATTTT
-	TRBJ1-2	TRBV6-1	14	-	CASSEPGDLYGYTF	TGTGCCAGCAGTGAACCAGGGGACCTCTATGGCTACACCTTC
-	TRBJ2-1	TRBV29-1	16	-	CSVEPTSGEGFDEQFF	TGCAGCGTTGAGCCCACTTCAGGGGAGGGTTTTGATGAGCAGTTCTTC
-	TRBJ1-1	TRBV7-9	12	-	CASSLGTLEAFF	TGTGCCAGCAGCTTAGGGACACTCGAAGCTTTCTTT
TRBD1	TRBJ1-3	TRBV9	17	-	CASSVEPGGGAGNTIYF	TGTGCCAGCAGCGTGGAACCAGGGGGCGGGGCTGGAAACACCATATATTTT
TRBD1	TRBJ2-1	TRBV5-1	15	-	CASSLVATGPHEQFF	TGCGCCAGCAGCTTGGTAGCGACAGGGCCCCATGAGCAGTTCTTC
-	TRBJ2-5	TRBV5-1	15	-	CASSLTAGPKETQYF	TGCGCCAGCAGCTTGACGGCGGGGCCTAAAGAGACCCAGTACTTC
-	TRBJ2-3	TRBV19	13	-	CASSIGSTDTQYF	TGTGCCAGTAGTATCGGTAGCACAGATACGCAGTATTTT
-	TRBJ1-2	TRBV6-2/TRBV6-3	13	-	CASSLRDNYGYTF	TGTGCCAGCAGCCTCCGGGATAACTATGGCTACACCTTC
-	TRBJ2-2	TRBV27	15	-	CASRSIGGNTGELFF	TGTGCCAGCAGATCCATAGGGGGGAACACCGGGGAGCTGTTTTTT
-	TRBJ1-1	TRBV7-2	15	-	CASSLAGAMSTEAFF	TGTGCCAGCAGCTTAGCGGGGGCGATGAGCACTGAAGCTTTCTTT
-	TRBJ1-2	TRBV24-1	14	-	CATSDSPSNYGYTF	TGTGCCACCTCGGACAGTCCGTCTAACTATGGCTACACCTTC
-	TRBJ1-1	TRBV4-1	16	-	CASSPGGGLMNTEAFF	TGCGCCAGCAGCCCAGGTGGAGGTCTTATGAACACTGAAGCTTTCTTT
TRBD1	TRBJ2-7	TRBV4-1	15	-	CASSWDRGETYEQYF	TGCGCCAGCAGCTGGGACAGGGGAGAGACCTACGAGCAGTACTTC
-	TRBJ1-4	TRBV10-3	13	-	CAISEDRYEKLFF	TGTGCCATCAGTGAGGACAGATATGAAAAACTGTTTTTT
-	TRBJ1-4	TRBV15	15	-	CATTPSGIPREKLFF	TGTGCCACCACACCGTCGGGGATTCCGCGTGAAAAACTGTTTTTT
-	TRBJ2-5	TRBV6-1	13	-	CASSDEWRETQYF	TGTGCCAGCAGTGACGAATGGCGGGAGACCCAGTACTTC
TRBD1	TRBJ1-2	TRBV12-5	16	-	CASGLLQGAQVYGYTF	TGTGCTAGTGGTTTGCTACAGGGGGCGCAGGTCTATGGCTACACCTTC
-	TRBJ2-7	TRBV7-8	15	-	CASSFHGGASYEQYF	TGTGCCAGCAGCTTCCACGGCGGCGCCTCCTACGAGCAGTACTTC
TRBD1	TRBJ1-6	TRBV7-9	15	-	CASSSNSQGGSPLHF	TGTGCCAGCAGCTCAAATTCACAGGGGGGTTCACCCCTCCACTTT
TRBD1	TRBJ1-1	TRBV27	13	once	CASGLTGDTEAFF	TGTGCCAGCGGACTCACAGGGGACACTGAAGCTTTCTTT
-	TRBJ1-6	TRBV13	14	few	CASSSSSYNSPLHF	TGTGCCAGCAGTTCGAGCTCCTATAATTCACCCCTCCACTTT
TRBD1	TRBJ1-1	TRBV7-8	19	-	CASSRRRRDRGVENTEAFF	TGTGCCAGCAGCAGACGACGACGGGACAGGGGGGTCGAGAACACTGAAGCTTTCTTT
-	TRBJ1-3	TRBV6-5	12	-	CATVNTGNTIYF	TGTGCTACAGTTAATACTGGAAACACCATATATTTT
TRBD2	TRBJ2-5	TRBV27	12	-	CASSTMGGAQYF	TGTGCCAGCAGTACGATGGGGGGGGCCCAGTACTTC
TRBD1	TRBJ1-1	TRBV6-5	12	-	CASSSQTGSAFF	TGTGCCAGCAGTTCGCAGACAGGGTCAGCTTTCTTT
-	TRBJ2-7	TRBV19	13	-	CASSPGRVYEQYF	TGTGCCAGTAGTCCCGGCAGGGTATACGAGCAGTACTTC
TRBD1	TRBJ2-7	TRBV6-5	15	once	CASSYSTDRAYEQYF	TGTGCCAGCAGTTACTCAACCGACAGGGCCTACGAGCAGTACTTC
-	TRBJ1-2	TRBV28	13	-	CASSITQGDGYTF	TGTGCCAGCAGTATAACACAGGGTGACGGCTACACCTTC
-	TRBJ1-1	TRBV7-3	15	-	CASSFPSEVGIEAFF	TGTGCCAGCAGCTTCCCCTCGGAGGTGGGAATAGAAGCTTTCTTT
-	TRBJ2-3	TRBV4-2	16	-	CASSPNSGQNTDTQYF	TGTGCCAGCAGCCCTAATAGCGGCCAGAACACAGATACGCAGTATTTT
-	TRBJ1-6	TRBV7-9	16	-	CASSAGAISYNSPLHF	TGTGCCAGCAGTGCGGGGGCCATCTCCTATAATTCACCCCTCCACTTT